Shown below are 27 T cell receptor beta chains from a single sample sequenced in a study of blood T cell repertoires in COVID-19. Profiled with immunoSEQ multiplex PCR; TCRdb holds only in-frame clones, not every one. The table records some 510,000 clones, approximately 87% of them present only once. The specimen sequenced was PBMCs or T cells enriched from blood (not recorded which). These TCRs come from a woman in her thirties or forties who had recovered from COVID-19.

Note on this clone: The same CDR3 can be traced to other DNA sequences in this sample. This chain connects TRBV5-1 to TRBJ2-3; 8 bases align to TRBD2. CDR1 is SGHRS, CDR2 YFSETQ, per germline. V shed 5 bases and J 2 bases; nucleotides not matched to a gene: 4. CDR3 size: 14 residues. The CDR3 sequence is CASSPGLATDTQYF. DNA for the CDR3: TGCGCCAGCAGTCCTGGACTAGCCACAGATACGCAGTATTTT.

In this sample, this clone turned up a few times. This sequence joins TRBV30 and TRBJ1-5, with D possibly being TRBD1 (5 bases). CDR1 and CDR2 (germline): GTSNPN, SVGIG (reference sequence). Trimming pared 0 bases from V and 0 bases from J, leaving 18 bases between. This CDR3 region has 18 residues. CDR3 loop: CAWSVGRGFEFSNQPQHF. CDR3 nucleotides: TGTGCCTGGAGTGTAGGGAGGGGATTCGAATTTAGCAATCAGCCCCAGCATTTT.

This sequence joins TRBV24-1 and TRBJ2-1; tentative D call: TRBD1 (5 bases). Germline lookup yields CDR1 KGHDR and CDR2 SFDVKD. The CDR3 has 16 residues. V was pared by 9 bases and J by 0 bases, with 17 bases between. The CDR3 bases are TGTGCCACCGCCCCAAAACAGGCGAGCTCCTACAATGAGCAGTTCTTC. It is translated as CATAPKQASSYNEQFF.

V is TRBV9 and J is TRBJ2-7, with 9 bases matching TRBD2. Germline CDR1 and CDR2: SGDLS and YYNGEE. Trimming cost V 0 bases and J 5 bases; bases outside gene matches: 6. The CDR3 length is 15 residues. The CDR3, as DNA: TGTGCCAGCAGCGTAGAATTAGCGGGAGCCCACGAGCAGTACTTC. Protein: CASSVELAGAHEQYF.

V is TRBV20-1 and J is TRBJ1-2; D unresolved. CDR3 length equals 11 residues. Per the germline V gene, CDR1 is DFQATT and CDR2 is SNEGSKA (reference sequence). The V and J ends lost 7 bases and 2 bases respectively, with 8 bases between them. The CDR3 DNA sequence: TGCAGTGGGTTGGAGAACTATGGCTACACCTTC. Translated: CSGLENYGYTF.

In this sample, this clone turned up once. The J gene is TRBJ2-7, the V gene TRBV11-2; 7 bases align to TRBD2. Trimming took 5 bases from V and 1 from J; bases not matched to a gene: 8. This CDR3 comprises 15 residues. Germline CDR1 SGHAT, CDR2 FQNNGV. DNA for the CDR3: TGTGCCAGCAGCCCCTGGGGGGGAGGGTCCTACGAGCAGTACTTC. Its translation: CASSPWGGGSYEQYF.

This clone was seen only a few times. The gene calls are TRBV11-1 and TRBJ2-7, with 10 bases fitting TRBD1. Unmatched junction bases numbered 5, after V lost 0 bases and J lost 3 bases. There are 16 residues in the CDR3. In germline, CDR1 is SGHAT, CDR2 FQDESV (reference sequence). The CDR3 DNA reads TGTGCCAGCAGCTTAGCGGACCGGGACAGGGGCTACGAGCAGTACTTC. Translation: CASSLADRDRGYEQYF.

J is TRBJ1-2 and V is TRBV19; D remains ambiguous. Per the germline V gene, CDR1 is LNHDA and CDR2 is SQIVND (reference sequence). Deletions cut 3 bases from V and 2 bases from J, with 7 bases between. This CDR3 contains 13 residues. The CDR3 region has the DNA TGTGCCAGTAGTATCGCGGGAAACTATGGCTACACCTTC. Amino acids: CASSIAGNYGYTF.

This rearrangement joins TRBV27 to TRBJ1-1; maybe TRBD1 (5 bases). Trimming stripped 5 bases from V and 0 bases from J, with 19 bases between. CDR3 length: 17 amino acids. Germline-derived CDR1 and CDR2 are MNHEY and SMNVEV (reference sequence). The CDR3 bases are TGTGCCAGCAGTATAGGGCAGGGAAGCGCAATGAACACTGAAGCTTTCTTT. Its translation is CASSIGQGSAMNTEAFF.

This clone has more than one count but fewer than ten. The V gene is TRBV9, the J gene TRBJ2-2; tentatively, D is TRBD2 (6 bases). V shed 3 bases and J shed 9 bases, with 9 bases lying between them. CDR3 size: 12 residues. The germline V gene has CDR1 SGDLS and CDR2 YYNGEE. The CDR3 DNA sequence: TGTGCCAGCAGCGCGGAGGGCCGGGAGCTGTTTTTT. As protein: CASSAEGRELFF.

The CDR3 region is CATMTGLANEKLFF. In DNA, the CDR3 is TGTGCCACTATGACGGGATTAGCTAATGAAAAACTGTTTTTT. The chain recombines TRBV6-1 with TRBJ1-4; D gene uncertain. The CDR3 covers 14 residues. Trimming pared 10 bases from V and 3 bases from J, leaving 15 bases between. CDR1 is MNHNS and CDR2 is SASEGT in the germline V gene.

The J gene is TRBJ2-5, the V gene TRBV15; TRBD1 is a possible D gene (5 bases). Germline V lookup: CDR1 LNHNV, CDR2 YYDKDF (reference sequence). This CDR3 contains 15 residues. The V gene lost 3 bases and the J gene lost 0 bases, with 11 bases spanning the gap. The CDR3 region is CATSSEGAYQETQYF. CDR3 DNA: TGTGCCACCAGCAGTGAAGGGGCATACCAAGAGACCCAGTACTTC.

The chain links TRBV6-6 to TRBJ1-1; tentatively, D is TRBD1 (5 bases). The V end was cut by 6 bases, the J end by 2 bases, with 16 bases between. Germline lookup yields CDR1 MNHNY and CDR2 SVGAGI (reference sequence). This CDR3 region has 15 residues. The CDR3 DNA is TGTGCCAGCAGATTGACAGATCTCGCCAACACTGAAGCTTTCTTT. Amino acid sequence: CASRLTDLANTEAFF.

The rearrangement links TRBV21-1 to TRBJ1-2. TRBV21-1 is reported as a pseudogene. CDR3 length: 17 amino acids. CDR3 residues: CASSKFGIRDSLYGYTF. CDR3 in DNA: TGTGCCAGCAGCAAATTCGGGATAAGGGATTCGCTCTATGGCTACACCTTC.

This chain uses TRBV18 with TRBJ1-6; D not certain. Deletions cut 2 bases from V and 8 bases from J, with 10 bases between. The CDR3 runs to 14 residues. Germline CDR1 KGHSH, CDR2 LQKENI. The CDR3 reads CASSPEGLDSPLHF. In DNA, the CDR3 is TGTGCCAGCTCACCAGAGGGTCTTGATTCACCCCTCCACTTT.

The J gene is TRBJ2-3, the V gene TRBV28; TRBD1 might be the D (6 bases). V lost 4 bases to trimming and J lost 3 bases, with 11 bases between them. The CDR3 consists of 14 residues. The germline V gene encodes CDR1 MDHEN and CDR2 SYDVKM. The CDR3 DNA follows: TGTGCCAGCAGTTCTCGCAGGGGTACAGATACGCAGTATTTT. Translated, it gives CASSSRRGTDTQYF.

V gene TRBV3-1 (or the pseudogene TRBV3-2) combines with J gene TRBJ2-1; 8 bases fit TRBD2. Germline loops: CDR1 LGHDT, CDR2 YNNKEL (reference sequence). V dropped 3 bases and J dropped 0; count of bases not matched to a gene: 19. This CDR3 is built from 21 residues. The CDR3 DNA sequence: TGTGCCAGCAGCCACCACAGCGGGGGCGGAAGGGGCCCAAGCTCCTACAATGAGCAGTTCTTC. Translating it yields CASSHHSGGGRGPSSYNEQFF.

The chain uses TRBV10-1 and TRBJ1-1; D remains unclear. The CDR3 runs to 13 residues. The germline V gene has CDR1 WNHNN and CDR2 SYGVQD (reference sequence). V shed 6 bases and J shed 2 bases, with 10 bases lying between them. The CDR3 DNA sequence: TGCGCCAGCAGCGGGATGAGTAACACTGAAGCTTTCTTT. This translates into CASSGMSNTEAFF.

V gene TRBV10-1 combines with J gene TRBJ1-1; 8 nucleotides line up with TRBD1. The CDR3 sequence is 15 residues long. The trim removed 4 bases at V and 3 bases at J, leaving 7 bases unmatched. Germline V gene sequence: CDR1 WNHNN, CDR2 SYGVQD (reference sequence). CDR3 sequence (DNA): TGCGCCAGCAGTGCCGGACAGGGAGCCTACACTGAAGCTTTCTTT. Protein sequence: CASSAGQGAYTEAFF.

This clone has just a few counts. V and J are TRBV4-1 and TRBJ1-2; D possibly corresponds to TRBD1 (6 bases). Between the trimmed V and J ends, which lost 0 bases and 5 bases, there was a span of 13 bases. This CDR3 has 15 residues. In germline, CDR1 is MGHRA, CDR2 YSYEKL. As DNA, the CDR3 is TGCGCCAGCAGCCAAGAAGCCAGGGGAAGTTATGGCTACACCTTC. Its protein is CASSQEARGSYGYTF.

J is TRBJ1-2 and V is TRBV7-2; D may be TRBD1 (6 bases). V was trimmed by 5 bases and J by 2 bases, leaving 12 bases between them. The germline V gene encodes CDR1 SGHTA and CDR2 FQGNSA. The CDR3 is 14 residues long. The CDR3: CASSLTGGNYGYTF. CDR3 coding DNA: TGTGCCAGCAGCCTGACAGGCGGAAACTATGGCTACACCTTC.

This clone was found many times. This chain uses TRBV5-5 with TRBJ1-1, with a possible D match to TRBD1 (6 bases). The V gene's germline CDR1 is SGHKS and CDR2 YYEKEE (reference sequence). The CDR3 extends over 16 amino acids. The V end lost 4 bases, the J end lost 2 bases, and 18 bases lay between the germline ends. The CDR3 coding sequence is TGTGCCAGCAGCCGTTACGGGACAACTTCAAACACTGAAGCTTTCTTT. Its translation: CASSRYGTTSNTEAFF.

This clone was counted a single time. The chain employs TRBV7-8 and TRBJ2-5; no reliable D call. The germline CDR1 and CDR2 sequences are SGHVS and FQNEAQ. This CDR3 is built from 14 residues. The germline V and J ends were trimmed by 0 bases and 5 bases, with 10 bases remaining between them. Here the CDR3 reads CASSLALVGETQYF. The CDR3 DNA sequence: TGTGCCAGCAGCTTAGCTTTGGTTGGCGAGACCCAGTACTTC.

This sequence joins TRBV24-1 and TRBJ2-1, with 8 bases fitting TRBD1. Germline trimming cut 4 bases from V and 3 bases from J; bases unmatched to any gene: 4. The CDR3 contains 15 residues. Germline values: CDR1 KGHDR, CDR2 SFDVKD. CDR3 nucleotides: TGTGCCACCAGTGACCCAGGGGGCCTCTACAATGAGCAGTTCTTC. It encodes CATSDPGGLYNEQFF.

As regards this clone: The same CDR3 can be traced to other DNA sequences in this sample. The chain couples TRBV27 to TRBJ2-2, with no clear D. From germline, CDR1 is MNHEY and CDR2 SMNVEV (reference sequence). The CDR3 covers 13 residues. Trimming removed 0 bases from V and 6 bases from J, with 5 bases in between. Here the CDR3 DNA reads TGTGCCAGCAGTTTATCGAGAGCCGGGGAGCTGTTTTTT. Its protein product is CASSLSRAGELFF.

V usage is TRBV29-1 and J usage is TRBJ1-6; 7 bases fit TRBD1. Germline V lookup: CDR1 SQVTM, CDR2 ANQGSEA. Trimming cost V 5 bases and J 7 bases; bases outside gene matches: 8. The CDR3 runs 14 residues. CDR3 coding DNA: TGCAGCGTTTCAACCGGGACAGAAAATTCACCCCTCCACTTT. Translation gives CSVSTGTENSPLHF.

The chain employs TRBV18 and TRBJ1-2; no firm D call. The CDR3 runs 12 residues. Trimming cost V 1 base and J 8 bases, with 8 bases left between them. Germline CDR1 KGHSH, CDR2 LQKENI. The CDR3 here is CASSPRGSGYTF. For the CDR3, the DNA is TGTGCCAGCTCACCACGAGGCTCAGGCTACACCTTC.